The text below deals with one T cell receptor beta chain. This specimen comes from a study of blood T cell repertoires in COVID-19. Generated by immunoSEQ multiplex PCR, the TCRdb table keeps only in-frame clones and is missing some. Here the sample spans some 350,000 clones, roughly 90% being singletons. Trimming took 2 bases from V and 7 from J; bases not matched to a gene: 4. CDR1 and CDR2 (germline): MNHEY, SVGEGT. The CDR3 extends over 14 amino acids. The sequence derives from a woman in her twenties or thirties with COVID-19, enrolled during active disease. The sample was peripheral blood. V gene TRBV6-2 or TRBV6-3 combines with J gene TRBJ2-1, with 8 nucleotides matching TRBD2. CDR3 region: CASSYPGLVNEQFF. CDR3 bases: TGTGCCAGCAGTTACCCGGGACTAGTAAATGAGCAGTTCTTC.